This TCR beta chain appears in the sequencing data of a study of graft-versus-host responses after intestinal transplantation. Background on the study: After anti-thymocyte globulin induction, recipients took tacrolimus and steroids for approximately 3 years.

Some clones are missing from TCRdb's copy, which holds only in-frame ones; the method was immunoSEQ multiplex PCR. The profile shows some 13,000 clones, roughly four fifths of them singletons. About this clone: Its antigen is currently unknown.

Overall study findings and caveats: The authors found GvH clones in recipient marrow, some appearing first in ileum or blood.

The germline gives CDR1 SGDLS, CDR2 YYNGEE. With 3 bases removed from V and 0 bases from J, the gap between germline ends came to 10 bases. CDR3 size: 15 residues. The rearrangement uses TRBV9 and TRBJ1-3; perhaps TRBD1 as D (5 bases). Material: PBMCs, obtained after intestinal transplantation. This TCR came from a human patient who received an intestinal transplant, so some T cells may come from the graft donor. CDR3: CASSDTGRSGNTIYF. CDR3 sequence (DNA): TGTGCCAGCAGCGATACGGGACGCTCTGGAAACACCATATATTTT.